The next 12 T cell receptor beta chains were all read from a single sample in a study of beta chain features in type 1 diabetes. Expressed TCRB transcripts were sequenced after all isolated RNA was converted to cDNA. Data came from immunoSEQ multiplex PCR; TCRdb stores just in-frame clones and leaves some out. The sample contains a few hundred thousand clones, about a tenth of which appear only once. Sequenced sample: central memory CD4+ T cells from blood. All receptors derive from a man younger than 35 in good health.

Ten or more counts support this clone. This chain links TRBV7-2 with TRBJ2-7; TRBD2 matches at 11 bases. Germline CDR1 SGHTA, CDR2 FQGNSA. The CDR3 totals 15 residues. J gave up 6 bases and V 2 bases, and 6 bases lay outside the gene matches. DNA for the CDR3: TGTGCCAGCAGCTTAAGGATCCTAGCGGGAGGCGAGCAGTACTTC. Its protein is CASSLRILAGGEQYF.

Only a few counts were recorded for this clone. The chain has TRBV4-2 and TRBJ2-4, with TRBD2 identical over 12 bases. CDR1 is LGHNA and CDR2 is YNFKEQ in the germline V gene. Trimming took 0 bases from V and 1 from J; bases not matched to a gene: 10. This CDR3 spans 20 amino acids. As DNA, the CDR3 is TGTGCCAGCAGCCAAGAGGCTAGCGGGAGGGCCGAGCGGGCCAAAAACATTCAGTACTTC. Translated: CASSQEASGRAERAKNIQYF.

There are many counts of this clone. Here the CDR3 DNA reads TGTGCCAGCAATTTCCGCTCGCTTACCGGGACAACCTACGAGCAGTACTTC. Amino acids: CASNFRSLTGTTYEQYF. The genes are TRBV28 and TRBJ2-7; the D gene is possibly TRBD1 (6 bases). Germline V gives CDR1 MDHEN, CDR2 SYDVKM. The CDR3 has 17 residues. V was trimmed by 7 bases and J by 2 bases, leaving 24 bases between them. The complete variable domain, with remaining parts taken from reference TRBV28 and TRBJ2-7, reads DVKVTQSSRYLVKRTGEKVFLECVQDMDHENMFWYRQDPGLGLRLIYFSYDVKMKEKGDIPEGYSVSREKKERFSLILESASTNQTSMYLCASNFRSLTGTTYEQYFGPGTRLTVT.

This chain uses TRBV7-6 with TRBJ2-2; 10 bases fit TRBD2. CDR1 SGHVS and CDR2 FNYEAQ come from the germline V gene. This CDR3 is built from 18 residues. V shed 3 bases, J shed 1 base, and the junction held 8 bases outside the gene matches. CDR3 sequence: CASSLTPLAGGNTGELFF. DNA of the CDR3: TGTGCCAGCAGCTTGACCCCCTTAGCGGGAGGGAACACCGGGGAGCTGTTTTTT.

This chain uses TRBV7-2 with TRBJ2-1; D is unresolved. Germline CDR1 and CDR2: SGHTA and FQGNSA. The CDR3 totals 13 residues. V was cut by 3 bases and J by 7 bases, with 10 bases left in between. The CDR3 is CASSFRKGNEQFF. CDR3 in DNA: TGTGCCAGCAGCTTCCGGAAGGGTAATGAGCAGTTCTTC.

This clone was recorded at least ten times. The J gene is TRBJ2-7, the V gene TRBV7-2; TRBD1 might be the D (6 bases). Per germline, CDR1 SGHTA and CDR2 FQGNSA. The CDR3 is made up of 14 amino acids. With 4 bases removed from V and 6 bases from J, the gap between germline ends came to 16 bases. As DNA, the CDR3 is TGTGCCAGCAGCTCGCATGCCCAGGGGACCGAGCAGTACTTC. Its translation is CASSSHAQGTEQYF.

The J gene is TRBJ2-1, the V gene TRBV10-3, with 14 bases that match TRBD2. The trim removed 7 bases at V and 7 bases at J, leaving 6 bases unmatched. Germline values: CDR1 ENHRY, CDR2 SYGVKD. The CDR3 has 15 amino acids. CDR3 nucleotides: TGTGCCATCACCTCCGGACTAGCGGGAGGTAATGAGCAGTTCTTC. Translating it yields CAITSGLAGGNEQFF.

This clone occurred a few times. The J gene is TRBJ1-1, the V gene TRBV7-2; D uncertain. The V end was cut by 2 bases, the J end by 3 bases, with 10 bases between. The CDR3 has 14 amino acids. Per germline, CDR1 SGHTA and CDR2 FQGNSA. CDR3 residues: CASSLNSGYTEAFF. In DNA, the CDR3 is TGTGCCAGCAGCTTAAACTCGGGCTACACTGAAGCTTTCTTT.

This clone occurred a few times. A read error may explain this, as a much larger clone is one base away. J is TRBJ2-7 and V is TRBV7-2; D gene ambiguous. The V end was cut by 7 bases, the J end by 0 bases, with 13 bases between. The CDR3 length is 14 residues. Per germline, CDR1 SGHTA and CDR2 FQGNSA. The CDR3 sequence: CASMDRVSSYEQYF. The CDR3 DNA sequence: TGTGCCAGCATGGACCGGGTGAGCTCCTACGAGCAGTACTTC.

A note on this clone: Other DNA variants within this sample encode the same CDR3. V and J are TRBV15 and TRBJ1-5; D ambiguous. Trimming removed 0 bases from V and 1 base from J, with 7 bases in between. The CDR3 runs to 15 residues. The germline gives CDR1 LNHNV, CDR2 YYDKDF (reference sequence). The CDR3 coding sequence is TGTGCCACCAGCAGAGATCTAGGAAGCAATCAGCCCCAGCATTTT. Translation gives CATSRDLGSNQPQHF.

This clone was picked up a small number of times. This chain joins TRBV29-1 and TRBJ1-5; D is uncertain. V lost 3 bases to trimming and J lost 2 bases, with 5 bases between them. The CDR3 runs 12 residues. Germline V gives CDR1 SQVTM, CDR2 ANQGSEA. CDR3 bases: TGCAGCGTTGACCAGGGCAATCAGCCCCAGCATTTT. Protein product: CSVDQGNQPQHF.

The V call is TRBV4-2, the J call TRBJ2-7, with a possible D match to TRBD2 (5 bases). Germline CDR1 and CDR2: LGHNA and YNFKEQ. There are 15 residues in the CDR3. Trimming removed 1 base from V and 3 bases from J, with 13 bases in between. The chain's CDR3 is CASSQAGMAGYEQYF. The CDR3 nucleotides are TGTGCCAGCAGCCAAGCGGGGATGGCGGGCTACGAGCAGTACTTC.